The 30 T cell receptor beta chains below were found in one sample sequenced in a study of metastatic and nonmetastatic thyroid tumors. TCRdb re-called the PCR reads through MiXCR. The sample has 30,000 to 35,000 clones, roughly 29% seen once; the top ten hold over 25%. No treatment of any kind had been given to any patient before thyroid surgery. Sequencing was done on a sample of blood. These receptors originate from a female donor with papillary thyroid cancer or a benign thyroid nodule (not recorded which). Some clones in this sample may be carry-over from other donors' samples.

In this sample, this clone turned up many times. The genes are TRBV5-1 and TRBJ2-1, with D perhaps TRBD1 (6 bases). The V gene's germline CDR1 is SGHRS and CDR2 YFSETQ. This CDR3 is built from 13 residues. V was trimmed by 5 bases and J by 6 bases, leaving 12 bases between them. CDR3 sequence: CASRWLGANEQFF. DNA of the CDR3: TGCGCCAGCAGGTGGCTGGGGGCCAATGAGCAGTTCTTC.

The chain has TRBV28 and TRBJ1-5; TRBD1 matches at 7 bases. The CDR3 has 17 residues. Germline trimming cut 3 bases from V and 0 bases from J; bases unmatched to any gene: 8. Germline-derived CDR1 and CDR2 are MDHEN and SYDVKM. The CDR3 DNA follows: TGTGCCAGCAGTTTGGTTAGGGACAGAAATAGCAATCAGCCCCAGCATTTT. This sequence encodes CASSLVRDRNSNQPQHF.

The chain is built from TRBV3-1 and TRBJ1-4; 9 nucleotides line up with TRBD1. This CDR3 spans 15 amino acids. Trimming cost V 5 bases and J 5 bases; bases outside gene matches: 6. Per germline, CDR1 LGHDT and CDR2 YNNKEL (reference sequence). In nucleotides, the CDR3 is TGTGCCAGCAGCACTCCGGGACAGGGAAATGAAAAACTGTTTTTT. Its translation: CASSTPGQGNEKLFF.

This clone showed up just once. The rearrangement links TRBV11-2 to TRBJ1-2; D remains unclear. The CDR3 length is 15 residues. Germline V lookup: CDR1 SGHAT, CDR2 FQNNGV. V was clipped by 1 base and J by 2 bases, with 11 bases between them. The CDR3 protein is CASSLVRSVNYGYTF. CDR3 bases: TGTGCCAGCAGCTTAGTTAGGTCAGTCAACTATGGCTACACCTTC.

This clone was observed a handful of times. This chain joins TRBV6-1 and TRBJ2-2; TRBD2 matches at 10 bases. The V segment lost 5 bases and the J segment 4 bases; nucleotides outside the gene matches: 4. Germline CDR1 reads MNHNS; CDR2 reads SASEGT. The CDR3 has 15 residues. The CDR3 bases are TGTGCCAGCAGTCTAGCGGGGGACTTCACCGGGGAGCTGTTTTTT. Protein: CASSLAGDFTGELFF.

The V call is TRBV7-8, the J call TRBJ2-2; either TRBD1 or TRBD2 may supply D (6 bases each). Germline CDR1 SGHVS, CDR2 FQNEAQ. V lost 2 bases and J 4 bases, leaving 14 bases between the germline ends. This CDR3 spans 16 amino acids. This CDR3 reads CASSLRTGRSTGELFF. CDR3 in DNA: TGTGCCAGCAGCTTAAGAACAGGGAGGTCCACCGGGGAGCTGTTTTTT.

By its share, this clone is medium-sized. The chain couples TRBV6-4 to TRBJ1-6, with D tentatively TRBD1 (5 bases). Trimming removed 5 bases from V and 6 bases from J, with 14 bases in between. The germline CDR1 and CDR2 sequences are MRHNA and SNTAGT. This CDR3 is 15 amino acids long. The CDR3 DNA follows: TGTGCCAGCAGTTTGGGGGAGGGAAGTAATTCACCCCTCCACTTT. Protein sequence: CASSLGEGSNSPLHF.

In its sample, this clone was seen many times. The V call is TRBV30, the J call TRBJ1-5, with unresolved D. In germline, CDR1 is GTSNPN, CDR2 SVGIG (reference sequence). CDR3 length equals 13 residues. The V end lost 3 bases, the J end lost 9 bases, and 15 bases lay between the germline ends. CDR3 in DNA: TGTGCCTGGAGCGCCCCCTCGGCTGGGCCCCAGCATTTT. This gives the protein CAWSAPSAGPQHF. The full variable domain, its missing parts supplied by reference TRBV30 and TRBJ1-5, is SQTIHQWPATLVQPVGSPLSLECTVEGTSNPNLYWYRQAAGRGLQLLFYSVGIGQISSEVPQNLSASRPQDRQFILSSKKLLLSDSGFYLCAWSAPSAGPQHFGDGTRLSIL.

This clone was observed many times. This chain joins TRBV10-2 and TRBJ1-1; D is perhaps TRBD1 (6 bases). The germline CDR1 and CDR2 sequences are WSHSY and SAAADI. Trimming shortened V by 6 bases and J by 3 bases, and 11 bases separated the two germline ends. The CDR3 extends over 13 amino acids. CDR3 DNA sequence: TGCGCCAGCAGGAGTCAGGGGCACACTGAAGCTTTCTTT. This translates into CASRSQGHTEAFF.

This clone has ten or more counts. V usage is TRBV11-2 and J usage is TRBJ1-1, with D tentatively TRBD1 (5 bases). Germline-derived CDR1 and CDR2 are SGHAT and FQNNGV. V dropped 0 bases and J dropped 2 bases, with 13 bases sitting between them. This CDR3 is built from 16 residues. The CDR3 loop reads CASSLENRRGNTEAFF. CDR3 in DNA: TGTGCCAGCAGCTTAGAGAACAGGAGGGGTAACACTGAAGCTTTCTTT.

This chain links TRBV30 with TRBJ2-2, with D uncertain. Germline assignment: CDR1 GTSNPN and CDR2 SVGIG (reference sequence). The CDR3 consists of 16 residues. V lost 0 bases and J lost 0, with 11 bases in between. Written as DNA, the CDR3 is TGTGCCTGGAGTGTACTAAATTTCGCGAACACCGGGGAGCTGTTTTTT. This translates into CAWSVLNFANTGELFF.

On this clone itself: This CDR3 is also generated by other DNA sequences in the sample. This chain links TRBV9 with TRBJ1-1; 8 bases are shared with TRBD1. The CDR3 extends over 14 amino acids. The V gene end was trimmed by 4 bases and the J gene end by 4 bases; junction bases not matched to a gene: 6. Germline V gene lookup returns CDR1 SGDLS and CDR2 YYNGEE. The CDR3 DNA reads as TGTGCCAGCAGCACCGGGACAGGTAGCACTGAAGCTTTCTTT. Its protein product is CASSTGTGSTEAFF.

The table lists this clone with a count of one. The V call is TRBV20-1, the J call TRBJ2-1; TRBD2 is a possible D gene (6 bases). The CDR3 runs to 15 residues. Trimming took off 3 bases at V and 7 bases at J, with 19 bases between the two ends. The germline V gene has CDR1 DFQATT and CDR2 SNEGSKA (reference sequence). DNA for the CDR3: TGCAGTGCTAGGTTCGGGAGTGGCCTTCAGAATGAGCAGTTCTTC. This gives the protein CSARFGSGLQNEQFF.

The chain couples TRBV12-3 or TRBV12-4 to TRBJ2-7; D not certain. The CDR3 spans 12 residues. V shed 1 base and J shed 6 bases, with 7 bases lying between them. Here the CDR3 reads CASSLVPGEQYF. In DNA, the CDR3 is TGTGCCAGCAGTTTAGTTCCCGGCGAGCAGTACTTC.

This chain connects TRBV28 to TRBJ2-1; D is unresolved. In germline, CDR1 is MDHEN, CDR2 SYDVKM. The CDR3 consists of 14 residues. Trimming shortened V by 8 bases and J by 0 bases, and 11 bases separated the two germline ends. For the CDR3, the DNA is TGTGCCAGCTTACGACCGAGCTCCTACAATGAGCAGTTCTTC. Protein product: CASLRPSSYNEQFF.

CDR3 sequence: CASSRHRLEAFF. CDR3 DNA: TGTGCCAGCAGTAGACACCGCCTTGAAGCTTTCTTT. The chain has TRBV28 and TRBJ1-1; D gene unclear. Germline CDR1 and CDR2: MDHEN and SYDVKM. The CDR3 covers 12 residues. With 5 bases removed from V and 7 bases from J, the gap between germline ends came to 11 bases.

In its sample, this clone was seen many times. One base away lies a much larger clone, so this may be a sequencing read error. DNA of the CDR3: TGTGCCAGCAGTCCATCTCCGTACACCGGGGAGCTGTTTTTT. Its protein is CASSPSPYTGELFF. The rearrangement uses TRBV12-3 or TRBV12-4 and TRBJ2-2; no definite D call. The CDR3 is 14 residues long. Trimming pared 5 bases from V and 3 bases from J, leaving 10 bases between.

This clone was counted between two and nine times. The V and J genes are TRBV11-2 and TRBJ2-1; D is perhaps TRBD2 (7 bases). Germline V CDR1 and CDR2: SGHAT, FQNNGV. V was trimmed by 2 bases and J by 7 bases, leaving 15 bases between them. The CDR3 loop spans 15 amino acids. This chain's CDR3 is CASSLRGGGGNEQFF. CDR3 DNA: TGTGCCAGCAGCTTAAGGGGGGGCGGTGGGAATGAGCAGTTCTTC.

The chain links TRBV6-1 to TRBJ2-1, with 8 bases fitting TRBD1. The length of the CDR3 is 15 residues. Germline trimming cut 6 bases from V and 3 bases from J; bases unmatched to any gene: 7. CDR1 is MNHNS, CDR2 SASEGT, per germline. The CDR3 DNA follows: TGTGCCAGCAGGAACCGGGACAGGAACTACAATGAGCAGTTCTTC. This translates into CASRNRDRNYNEQFF.

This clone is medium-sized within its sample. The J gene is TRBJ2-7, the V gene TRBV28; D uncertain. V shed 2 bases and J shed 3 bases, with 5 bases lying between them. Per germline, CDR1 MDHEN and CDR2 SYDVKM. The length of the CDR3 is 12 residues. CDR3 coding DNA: TGTGCCAGCAGTTTAGGCGGCTACGAGCAGTACTTC. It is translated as CASSLGGYEQYF.

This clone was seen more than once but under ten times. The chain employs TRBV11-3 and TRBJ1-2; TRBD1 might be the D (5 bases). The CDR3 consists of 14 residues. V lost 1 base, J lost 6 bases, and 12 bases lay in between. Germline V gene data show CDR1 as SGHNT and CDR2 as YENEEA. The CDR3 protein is CASSLGSGVDGYTF. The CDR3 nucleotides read TGTGCCAGCAGCTTAGGTTCGGGGGTGGATGGCTACACCTTC.

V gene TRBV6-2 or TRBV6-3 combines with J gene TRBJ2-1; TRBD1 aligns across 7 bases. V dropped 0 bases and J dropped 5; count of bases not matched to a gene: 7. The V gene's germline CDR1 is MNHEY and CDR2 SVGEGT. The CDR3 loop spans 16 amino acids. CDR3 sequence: CASSYSKGTVNNEQFF. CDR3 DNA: TGTGCCAGCAGTTACTCGAAGGGGACAGTCAACAATGAGCAGTTCTTC.

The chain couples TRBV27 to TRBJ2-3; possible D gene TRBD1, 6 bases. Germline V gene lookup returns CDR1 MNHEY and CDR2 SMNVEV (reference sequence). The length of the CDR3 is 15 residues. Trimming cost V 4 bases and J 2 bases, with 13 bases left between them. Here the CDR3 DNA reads TGTGCCAGCAGTTCAATCAGGGGTTACACAGATACGCAGTATTTT. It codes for CASSSIRGYTDTQYF.

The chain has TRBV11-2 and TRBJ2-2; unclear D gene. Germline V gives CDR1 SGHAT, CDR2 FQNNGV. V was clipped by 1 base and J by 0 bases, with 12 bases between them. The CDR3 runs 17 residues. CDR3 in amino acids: CASSLGGWLTNTGELFF. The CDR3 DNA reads TGTGCCAGCAGCTTAGGAGGTTGGCTTACGAACACCGGGGAGCTGTTTTTT.

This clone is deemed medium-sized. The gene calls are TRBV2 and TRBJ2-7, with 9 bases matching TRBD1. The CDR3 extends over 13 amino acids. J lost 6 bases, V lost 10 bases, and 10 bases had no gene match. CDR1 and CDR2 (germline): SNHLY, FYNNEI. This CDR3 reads CAIQRDRDREQYF. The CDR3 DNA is TGTGCCATCCAACGGGACAGGGATCGCGAGCAGTACTTC. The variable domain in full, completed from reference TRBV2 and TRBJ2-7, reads EPEVTQTPSHQVTQMGQEVILRCVPISNHLYFYWYRQILGQKVEFLVSFYNNEISEKSEIFDDQFSVERPDGSNFTLKIRSTKLEDSAMYFCAIQRDRDREQYFGPGTRLTVT.

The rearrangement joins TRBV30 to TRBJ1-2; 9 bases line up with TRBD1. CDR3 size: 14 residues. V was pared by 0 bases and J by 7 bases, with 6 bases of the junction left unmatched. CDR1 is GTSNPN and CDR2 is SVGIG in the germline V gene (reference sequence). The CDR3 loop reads CAWSVSQGARGYTF. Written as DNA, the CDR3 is TGTGCCTGGAGTGTGTCACAGGGGGCTCGTGGCTACACCTTC.

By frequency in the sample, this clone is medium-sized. This CDR3 is CAIGTSSREQYF. CDR3 coding DNA: TGTGCCATCGGGACCTCCTCTCGCGAGCAGTACTTC. The chain links TRBV10-3 to TRBJ2-7; tentatively, D is TRBD1 or TRBD2 (5 bases each). The length of the CDR3 is 12 residues. Germline V gene sequence: CDR1 ENHRY, CDR2 SYGVKD. V lost 8 bases and J 6 bases, leaving 14 bases between the germline ends.

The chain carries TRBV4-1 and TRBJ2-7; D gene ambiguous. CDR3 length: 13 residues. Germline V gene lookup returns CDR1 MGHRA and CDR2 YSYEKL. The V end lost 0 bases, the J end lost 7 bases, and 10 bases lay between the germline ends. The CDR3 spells CASSQEGIWEQYF. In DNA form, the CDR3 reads TGCGCCAGCAGCCAAGAAGGGATCTGGGAGCAGTACTTC.

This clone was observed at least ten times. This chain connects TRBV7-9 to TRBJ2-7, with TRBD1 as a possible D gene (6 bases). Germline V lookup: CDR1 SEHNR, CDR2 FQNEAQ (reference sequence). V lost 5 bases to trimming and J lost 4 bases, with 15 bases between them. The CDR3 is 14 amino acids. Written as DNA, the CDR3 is TGTGCCAGCAGCACCGGCGGACAGATATACGAGCAGTACTTC. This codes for CASSTGGQIYEQYF.

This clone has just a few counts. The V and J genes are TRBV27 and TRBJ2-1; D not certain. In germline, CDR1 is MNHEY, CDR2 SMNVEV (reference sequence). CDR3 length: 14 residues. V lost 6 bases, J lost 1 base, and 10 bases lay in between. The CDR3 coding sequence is TGTGCCAGCAGCCGTGCCGGGTCCTACAATGAGCAGTTCTTC. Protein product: CASSRAGSYNEQFF.